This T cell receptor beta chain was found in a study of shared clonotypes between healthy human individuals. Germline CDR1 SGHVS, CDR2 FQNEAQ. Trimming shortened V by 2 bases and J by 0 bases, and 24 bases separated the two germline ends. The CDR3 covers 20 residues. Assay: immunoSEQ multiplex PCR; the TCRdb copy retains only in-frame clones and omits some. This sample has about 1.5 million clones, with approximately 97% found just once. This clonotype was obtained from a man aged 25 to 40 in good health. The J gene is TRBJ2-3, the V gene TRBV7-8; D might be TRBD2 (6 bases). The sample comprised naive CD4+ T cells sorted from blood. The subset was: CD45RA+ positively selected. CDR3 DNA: TGTGCCAGCAGCTTAAGAGGAGGCGGAGGGTATCAAGCTAGCACAGATACGCAGTATTTT. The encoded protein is CASSLRGGGGYQASTDTQYF.